These T cell receptor beta chains were read from a single sample in a study of control samples from healthy donors and cancer patients. Generated by immunoSEQ multiplex PCR, the TCRdb table keeps only in-frame clones and is missing some. The sample lists some 130,000 clones, around nine tenths occurring once. Material: blood. The receptors originated from a man between 18 and 35 years old in good health. Each CDR3 is given with its conserved first and last residue. A D gene is named only where the DNA matches it firmly. A row's size may be missing; if present it is once, few, many or a size class.

clone_size,cdr3_length,v_call,d_call,j_call,cdr3_aa,cdr3_nt
.,16,TRBV11-3,TRBD1,TRBJ2-1,CASSTRDRSSYNEQFF,TGTGCCAGCAGCACCCGGGACAGAAGCTCCTACAATGAGCAGTTCTTC
few,15,TRBV6-5,.,TRBJ1-1,CASSQTPGHREVAFF,TGTGCCAGCAGTCAAACTCCCGGCCACAGGGAGGTTGCTTTCTTT
few,16,TRBV11-2,.,TRBJ2-3,CASSLLLSAVMDTQYF,TGTGCCAGCAGCCTCCTTTTATCGGCAGTCATGGATACGCAGTATTTT
.,12,TRBV5-4,.,TRBJ1-6,CASSLDSSPLHF,TGTGCCAGCAGCTTGGACTCTTCACCCCTCCACTTT
.,13,TRBV29-1,.,TRBJ1-6,CSSIPGAYSPLHF,TGCAGCTCTATCCCCGGCGCCTATTCACCCCTCCACTTT
.,15,TRBV6-6,.,TRBJ1-4,CASREDASTNEKLFF,TGTGCCAGCCGAGAGGACGCATCAACTAATGAAAAACTGTTTTTT
.,15,TRBV3-1/TRBV3-2,TRBD2,TRBJ2-1,CASSHMREAYNEQFF,TGTGCCAGCAGCCACATGCGGGAGGCGTACAATGAGCAGTTCTTC
.,16,TRBV10-3,TRBD1,TRBJ1-5,CAISGVGTAQGQPQHF,TGTGCCATCAGTGGGGTCGGGACAGCTCAGGGGCAGCCCCAGCATTTT
.,14,TRBV6-4,.,TRBJ1-5,CASSGRRGGQPQHF,TGTGCCAGCAGTGGACGAAGGGGGGGTCAGCCCCAGCATTTT
.,16,TRBV7-9,TRBD2,TRBJ2-1,CASSPLAGVGVGEQFF,TGTGCCAGCAGCCCCCTAGCGGGAGTTGGGGTTGGGGAGCAGTTCTTC
.,13,TRBV30,.,TRBJ1-2,CAWMGGPNYGYTF,TGTGCCTGGATGGGGGGGCCAAACTATGGCTACACCTTC
.,13,TRBV4-1,.,TRBJ1-4,CASSQAGPEKLFF,TGCGCCAGCAGCCAAGCGGGACCTGAAAAACTGTTTTTT
few,16,TRBV3-1/TRBV3-2,TRBD2,TRBJ2-2,CASSQVTSGSTGELFF,TGTGCCAGCAGCCAAGTTACTAGCGGGAGCACCGGGGAGCTGTTTTTT
.,15,TRBV7-9,TRBD1,TRBJ2-5,CASSYGTGAMETQYF,TGTGCCAGCAGCTACGGGACAGGGGCCATGGAGACCCAGTACTTC
.,11,TRBV9,TRBD1,TRBJ1-4,CASSRDSDLFF,TGTGCCAGCAGCCGGGACAGTGACCTGTTTTTT
.,14,TRBV19,.,TRBJ2-3,CASSTTSAQDTQYF,TGTGCCAGTAGTACTACCTCGGCTCAAGATACGCAGTATTTT
.,15,TRBV6-5,TRBD1,TRBJ1-6,CASSYRTGGDSPLHF,TGTGCCAGCAGTTACCGCACAGGGGGCGATTCACCCCTCCACTTT
.,15,TRBV30,TRBD2,TRBJ2-5,CAWSRGLADKETQYF,TGTGCCTGGAGTAGAGGACTAGCGGACAAAGAGACCCAGTACTTC
.,14,TRBV20-1,.,TRBJ1-1,CSASSGTTVFEAFF,TGCAGTGCTAGTTCCGGGACAACTGTATTTGAAGCTTTCTTT
.,15,TRBV10-3,.,TRBJ2-7,CAISESTGGFYEQYF,TGTGCCATCAGTGAGTCAACAGGCGGATTCTACGAGCAGTACTTC
.,14,TRBV6-2/TRBV6-3,TRBD2,TRBJ2-1,CASSMSSGSGEQFF,TGTGCCAGCAGTATGTCTAGCGGGAGCGGGGAGCAGTTCTTC
once,11,TRBV19,.,TRBJ2-5,CASSGHQTQYF,TGTGCCAGTAGCGGTCATCAGACCCAGTACTTC
few,14,TRBV4-1,.,TRBJ2-7,CASSQNDNPYEQYF,TGCGCCAGCAGCCAAAACGACAACCCCTACGAGCAGTACTTC
.,17,TRBV7-2,.,TRBJ2-1,CASSLPKGGGPNNEQFF,TGTGCCAGCAGCTTACCCAAGGGGGGGGGCCCCAATAATGAGCAGTTCTTC
.,13,TRBV21-1,.,TRBJ1-5,CASEGRFNQPQHF,TGTGCCAGCGAGGGACGGTTCAATCAGCCCCAGCATTTT
few,16,TRBV6-2/TRBV6-3,TRBD2,TRBJ2-1,CASSYTSSGTYNEQFF,TGTGCCAGCAGTTACACCAGCAGCGGGACCTACAATGAGCAGTTCTTC
.,11,TRBV6-6,.,TRBJ1-3,CASRDAFTIYF,TGTGCCAGCAGGGACGCGTTTACCATATATTTT
.,16,TRBV28,TRBD1,TRBJ2-1,CASSRWDRGLMNEQFF,TGTGCCAGCAGTAGATGGGACAGGGGGCTGATGAATGAGCAGTTCTTC
.,17,TRBV11-2,.,TRBJ1-6,CASSPPWDRQYNSPLHF,TGTGCCAGCAGCCCTCCCTGGGACCGACAGTATAATTCACCCCTCCACTTT
.,14,TRBV30,.,TRBJ1-1,CAWSPGIMNTEAFF,TGTGCCTGGAGTCCGGGGATCATGAACACTGAAGCTTTCTTT
.,11,TRBV20-1,.,TRBJ1-2,CSASTEYGYTF,TGCAGTGCCTCGACGGAATATGGCTACACCTTC
.,12,TRBV6-4,.,TRBJ2-3,CANQNRSDTQYF,TGTGCCAACCAGAATAGGTCAGATACGCAGTATTTT
.,14,TRBV2,.,TRBJ2-3,CASGGDFSTDTQYF,TGTGCCAGCGGAGGGGACTTTAGCACAGATACGCAGTATTTT
once,14,TRBV4-2,.,TRBJ1-1,CASSQTLVTGEAFF,TGTGCCAGCAGCCAAACTCTGGTGACGGGTGAAGCTTTCTTT
few,13,TRBV15,.,TRBJ1-3,CATSRDLGNTIYF,TGTGCCACCAGCAGAGATCTAGGAAACACCATATATTTT
.,16,TRBV24-1,TRBD2,TRBJ2-3,CATSDASGTSTDTQYF,TGTGCCACCAGTGATGCCAGCGGGACTAGCACAGATACGCAGTATTTT
few,15,TRBV27,.,TRBJ2-1,CASSFVSSKGGEQFF,TGTGCCAGCAGTTTCGTTTCTTCAAAAGGGGGTGAGCAGTTCTTC
.,15,TRBV6-5,.,TRBJ1-5,CASRLTGSGPQPQHF,TGTGCCAGCAGATTAACAGGGTCTGGTCCTCAGCCCCAGCATTTT
.,15,TRBV21-1,.,TRBJ2-5,CASSARDRGWETQYF,TGTGCCAGCAGCGCGCGGGACAGGGGATGGGAGACCCAGTACTTC
.,18,TRBV19,.,TRBJ2-3,CASRDMKWVYGTSDTQYF,TGTGCCAGTAGGGACATGAAGTGGGTTTATGGTACGTCAGATACGCAGTATTTT
once,13,TRBV18,.,TRBJ1-3,CASSPGAGNTIYF,TGTGCCAGCTCCCCGGGGGCTGGAAACACCATATATTTT
.,11,TRBV6-5,.,TRBJ2-5,CASRVSETQYF,TGTGCCAGCAGGGTCAGTGAGACCCAGTACTTC
.,14,TRBV19,.,TRBJ1-1,CATTPGAGSTEAFF,TGTGCCACCACGCCGGGGGCAGGGAGCACTGAAGCTTTCTTT
.,13,TRBV18,.,TRBJ1-2,CASSPLSIDGYTF,TGTGCCAGCTCACCACTCAGTATCGATGGCTACACCTTC
.,13,TRBV5-1,.,TRBJ1-2,CASSLRESDGYTF,TGCGCCAGCAGCCTGAGGGAATCTGATGGCTACACCTTC
.,12,TRBV5-4,.,TRBJ2-7,CASSLGVNEQYF,TGTGCCAGCAGCTTGGGGGTCAACGAGCAGTACTTC
.,14,TRBV3-1/TRBV3-2,.,TRBJ2-3,CASSQQTATDTQYF,TGTGCCAGCAGCCAACAAACGGCCACAGATACGCAGTATTTT
.,14,TRBV29-1,.,TRBJ2-1,CSVEDHDLVFVQFF,TGCAGCGTTGAAGACCACGATCTAGTGTTTGTGCAGTTCTTC
.,15,TRBV28,TRBD1,TRBJ1-5,CASNPSTGVSQPQHF,TGTGCCAGCAACCCATCGACAGGGGTGAGTCAGCCCCAGCATTTT
.,15,TRBV7-9,.,TRBJ1-4,CASSHRGVRDEKLFF,TGTGCCAGCAGCCATCGAGGGGTGAGGGATGAAAAACTGTTTTTT